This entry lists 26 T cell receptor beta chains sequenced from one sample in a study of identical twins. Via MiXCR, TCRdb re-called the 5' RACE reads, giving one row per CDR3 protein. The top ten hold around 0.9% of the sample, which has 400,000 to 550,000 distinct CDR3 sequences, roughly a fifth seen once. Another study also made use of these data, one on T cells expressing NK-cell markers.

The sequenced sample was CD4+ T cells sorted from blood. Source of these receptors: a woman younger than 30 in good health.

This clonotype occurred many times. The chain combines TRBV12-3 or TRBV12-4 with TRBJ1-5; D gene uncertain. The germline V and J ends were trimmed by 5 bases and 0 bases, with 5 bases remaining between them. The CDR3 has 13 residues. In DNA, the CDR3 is TGTGCCAGCAGTGGTTATAGCAATCAGCCCCAGCATTTT. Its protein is CASSGYSNQPQHF.

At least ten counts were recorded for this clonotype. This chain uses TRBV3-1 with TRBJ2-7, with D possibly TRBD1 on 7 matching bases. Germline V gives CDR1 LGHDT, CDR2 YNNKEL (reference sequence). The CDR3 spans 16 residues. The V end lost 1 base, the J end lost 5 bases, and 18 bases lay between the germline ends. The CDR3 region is CASSQGWAGQMNEQYF. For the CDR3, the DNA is TGTGCCAGCAGCCAAGGTTGGGCGGGACAGATGAACGAGCAGTACTTC.

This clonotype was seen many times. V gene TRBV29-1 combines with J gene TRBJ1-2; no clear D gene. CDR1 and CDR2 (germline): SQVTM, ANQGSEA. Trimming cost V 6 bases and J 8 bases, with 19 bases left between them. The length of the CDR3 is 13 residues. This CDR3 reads CSVDGHLGEGYTF. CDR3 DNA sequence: TGCAGCGTCGACGGCCACCTCGGGGAAGGCTACACCTTC.

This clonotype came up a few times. The CDR3 here is CASTPLAGEGGQETQYF. Written as DNA, the CDR3 is TGCGCCAGCACCCCCCTAGCGGGAGAAGGGGGTCAAGAGACCCAGTACTTC. The chain carries TRBV5-1 and TRBJ2-5; TRBD2 matches at 10 bases. This CDR3 is 17 amino acids long. V dropped 6 bases and J dropped 2; count of bases not matched to a gene: 13. Per germline, CDR1 SGHRS and CDR2 YFSETQ.

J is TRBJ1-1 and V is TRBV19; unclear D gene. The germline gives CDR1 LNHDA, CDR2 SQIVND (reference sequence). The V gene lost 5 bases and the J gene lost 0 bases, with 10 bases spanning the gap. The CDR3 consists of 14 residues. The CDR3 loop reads CASSVLSVNTEAFF. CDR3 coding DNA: TGTGCCAGTAGTGTACTCTCTGTGAACACTGAAGCTTTCTTT. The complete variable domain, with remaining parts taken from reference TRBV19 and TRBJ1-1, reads DGGITQSPKYLFRKEGQNVTLSCEQNLNHDAMYWYRQDPGQGLRLIYYSQIVNDFQKGDIAEGYSVSREKKESFPLTVTSAQKNPTAFYLCASSVLSVNTEAFFGQGTRLTVV.

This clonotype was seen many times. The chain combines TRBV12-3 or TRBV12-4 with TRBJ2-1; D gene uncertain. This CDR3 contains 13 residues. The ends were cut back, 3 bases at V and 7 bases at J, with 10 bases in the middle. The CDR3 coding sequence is TGTGCCAGCAGTTTCGGCGTATCAAATGAGCAGTTCTTC. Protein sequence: CASSFGVSNEQFF.

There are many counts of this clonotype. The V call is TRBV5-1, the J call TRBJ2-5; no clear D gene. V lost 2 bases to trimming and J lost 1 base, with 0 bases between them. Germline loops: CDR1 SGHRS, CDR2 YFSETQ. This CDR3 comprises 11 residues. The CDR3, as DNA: TGCGCCAGCAGCTTCCAAGAGACCCAGTACTTC. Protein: CASSFQETQYF.

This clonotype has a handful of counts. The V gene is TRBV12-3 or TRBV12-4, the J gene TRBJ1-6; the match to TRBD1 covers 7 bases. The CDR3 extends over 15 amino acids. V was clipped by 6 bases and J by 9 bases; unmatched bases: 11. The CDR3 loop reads CASRPSTGAASPLHF. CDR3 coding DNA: TGTGCCAGCAGGCCCTCTACAGGGGCGGCTTCACCCCTCCACTTT.

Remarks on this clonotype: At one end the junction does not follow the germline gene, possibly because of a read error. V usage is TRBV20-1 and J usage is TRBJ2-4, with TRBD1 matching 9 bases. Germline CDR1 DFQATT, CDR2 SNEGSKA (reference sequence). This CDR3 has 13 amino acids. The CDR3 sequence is CGALGQGKNIQYF. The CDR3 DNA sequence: TGCGGTGCCCTGGGACAGGGCAAAAACATTCAGTACTTC.

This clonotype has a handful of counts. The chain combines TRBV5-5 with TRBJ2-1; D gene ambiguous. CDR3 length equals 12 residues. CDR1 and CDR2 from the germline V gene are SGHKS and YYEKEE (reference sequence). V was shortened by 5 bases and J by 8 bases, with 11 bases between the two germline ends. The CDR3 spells CASSMIGYEQFF. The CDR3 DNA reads TGTGCCAGCAGTATGATAGGGTATGAGCAGTTCTTC. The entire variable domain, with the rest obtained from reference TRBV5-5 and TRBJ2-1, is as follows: DAGVTQSPTHLIKTRGQQVTLRCSPISGHKSVSWYQQVLGQGPQFIFQYYEKEERGRGNFPDRFSARQFPNYSSELNVNALLLGDSALYLCASSMIGYEQFFGPGTRLTVL.

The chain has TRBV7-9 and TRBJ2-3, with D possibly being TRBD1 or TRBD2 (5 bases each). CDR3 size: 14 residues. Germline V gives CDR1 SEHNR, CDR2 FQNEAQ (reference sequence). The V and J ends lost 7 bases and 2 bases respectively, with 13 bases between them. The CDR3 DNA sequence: TGTGCCAGCAACCCCAGGGAGACCACAGATACGCAGTATTTT. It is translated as CASNPRETTDTQYF.

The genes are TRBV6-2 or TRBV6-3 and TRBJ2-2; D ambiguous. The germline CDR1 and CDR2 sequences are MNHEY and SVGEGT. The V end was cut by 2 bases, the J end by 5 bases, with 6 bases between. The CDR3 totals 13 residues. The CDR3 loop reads CASSYTRTGELFF. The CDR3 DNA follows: TGTGCCAGCAGTTACACAAGGACCGGGGAGCTGTTTTTT.

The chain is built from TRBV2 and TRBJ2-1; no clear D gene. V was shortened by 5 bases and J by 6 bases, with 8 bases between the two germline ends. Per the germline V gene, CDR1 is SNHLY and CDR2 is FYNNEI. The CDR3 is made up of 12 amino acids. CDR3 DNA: TGTGCCAGCAGTAGACCACCCAATGAGCAGTTCTTC. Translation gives CASSRPPNEQFF.

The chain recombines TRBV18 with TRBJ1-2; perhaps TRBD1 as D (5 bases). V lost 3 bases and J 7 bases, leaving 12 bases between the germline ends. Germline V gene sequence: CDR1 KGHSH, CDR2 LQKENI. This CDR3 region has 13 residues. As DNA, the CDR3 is TGTGCCAGCTCACCTCCGGGGGAATCTGGCTACACCTTC. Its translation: CASSPPGESGYTF.

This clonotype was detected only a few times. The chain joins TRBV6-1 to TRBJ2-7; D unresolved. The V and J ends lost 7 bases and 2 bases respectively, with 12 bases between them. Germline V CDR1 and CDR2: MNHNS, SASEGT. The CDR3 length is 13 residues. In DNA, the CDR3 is TGTGCCAGCACGGGCTTTTTGCCCTACGAGCAGTACTTC. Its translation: CASTGFLPYEQYF.

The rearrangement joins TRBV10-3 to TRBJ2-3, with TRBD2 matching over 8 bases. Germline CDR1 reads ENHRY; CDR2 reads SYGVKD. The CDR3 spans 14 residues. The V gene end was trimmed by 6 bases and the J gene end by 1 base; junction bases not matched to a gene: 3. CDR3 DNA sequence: TGTGCCATCAGGACGACTAGCGGCACAGATACGCAGTATTTT. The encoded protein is CAIRTTSGTDTQYF.

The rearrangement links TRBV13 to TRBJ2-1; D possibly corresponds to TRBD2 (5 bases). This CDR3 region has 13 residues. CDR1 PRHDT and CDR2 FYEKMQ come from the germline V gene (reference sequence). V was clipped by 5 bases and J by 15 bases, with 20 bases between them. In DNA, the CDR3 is TGTGCCAGCAGCAACCAAGGGCGCGGGTCGCGGTTCTTC. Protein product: CASSNQGRGSRFF.

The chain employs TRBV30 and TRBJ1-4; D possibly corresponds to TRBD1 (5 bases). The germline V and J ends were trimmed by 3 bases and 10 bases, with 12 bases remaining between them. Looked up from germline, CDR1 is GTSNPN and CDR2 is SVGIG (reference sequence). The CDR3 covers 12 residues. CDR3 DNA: TGTGCCTGGAGCGCAGGGAGAGGAAAACTGTTTTTT. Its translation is CAWSAGRGKLFF.

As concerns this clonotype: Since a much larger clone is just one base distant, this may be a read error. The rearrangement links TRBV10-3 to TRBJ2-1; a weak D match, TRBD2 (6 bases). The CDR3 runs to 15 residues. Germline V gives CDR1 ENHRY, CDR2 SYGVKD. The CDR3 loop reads CAITGGPSRYNEQLF. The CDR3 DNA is TGTGCCATCACCGGAGGGCCAAGTCGGTACAATGAGCAGTTATTC.

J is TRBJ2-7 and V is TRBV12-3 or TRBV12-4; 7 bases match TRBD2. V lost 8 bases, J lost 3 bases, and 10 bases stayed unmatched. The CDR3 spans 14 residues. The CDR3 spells CASAQSGDYYEQYF. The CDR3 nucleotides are TGTGCCAGCGCTCAGAGCGGGGATTACTACGAGCAGTACTTC.

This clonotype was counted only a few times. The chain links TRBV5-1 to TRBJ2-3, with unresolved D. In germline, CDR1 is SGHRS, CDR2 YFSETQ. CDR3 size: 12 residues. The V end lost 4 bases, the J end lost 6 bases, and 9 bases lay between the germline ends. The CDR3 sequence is CASSDSRDTQYF. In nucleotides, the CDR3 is TGCGCCAGCAGCGATTCACGGGATACGCAGTATTTT.

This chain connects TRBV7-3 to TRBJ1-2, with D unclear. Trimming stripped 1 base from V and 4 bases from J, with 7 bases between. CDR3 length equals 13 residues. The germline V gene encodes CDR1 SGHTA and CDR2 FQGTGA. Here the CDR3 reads CASSLSDGYGYTF. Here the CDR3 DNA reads TGTGCCAGCAGCTTAAGTGATGGCTATGGCTACACCTTC.

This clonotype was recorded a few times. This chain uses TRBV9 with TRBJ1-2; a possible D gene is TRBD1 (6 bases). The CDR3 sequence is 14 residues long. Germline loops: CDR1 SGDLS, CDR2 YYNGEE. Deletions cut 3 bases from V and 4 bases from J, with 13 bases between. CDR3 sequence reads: CASSEQGYSYGYTF. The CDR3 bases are TGTGCCAGCAGCGAACAGGGTTATAGCTATGGCTACACCTTC.

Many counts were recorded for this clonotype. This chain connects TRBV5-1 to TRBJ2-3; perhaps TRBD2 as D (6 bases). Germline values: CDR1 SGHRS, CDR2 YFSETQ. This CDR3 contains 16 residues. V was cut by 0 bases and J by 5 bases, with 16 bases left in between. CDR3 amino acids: CASSLAVSGQRDTQYF. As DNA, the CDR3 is TGCGCCAGCAGCTTGGCCGTTAGCGGCCAAAGAGATACGCAGTATTTT.

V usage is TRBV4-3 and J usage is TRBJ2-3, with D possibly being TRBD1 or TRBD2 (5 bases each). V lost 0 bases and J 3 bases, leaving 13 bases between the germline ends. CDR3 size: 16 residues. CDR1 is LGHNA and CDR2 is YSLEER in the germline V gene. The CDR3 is CASSQEWGSGTDTQYF. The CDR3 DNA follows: TGCGCCAGCAGCCAAGAATGGGGGAGTGGGACAGATACGCAGTATTTT.

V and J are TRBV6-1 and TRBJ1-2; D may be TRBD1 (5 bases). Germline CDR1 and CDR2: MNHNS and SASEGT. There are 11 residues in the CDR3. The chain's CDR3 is CVSRGNYGYTF. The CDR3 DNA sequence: TGTGTGAGTCGGGGGAACTATGGCTACACCTTC.